Presented here are 28 T cell receptor beta chains from one specimen sequenced in a study of molecular identifiers for immune sequencing clone quantification (dated by TCRdb to the late 2010s). The library was built by means of PCR. Sequenced on a NextSeq 500. In TCRdb, the public reads were trimmed at Q25 with fastp and aligned with MiXCR, with productive beta chains retained. Rows with one shared CDR3 protein collapse into an entry with the most common genes and DNA. The sample table holds a few hundred thousand distinct CDR3 sequences, of which 24% were seen once. Approximately 0.74% of the sample is held by the ten biggest clonotypes. Sequenced input: naive CD8+ T cells from blood, with Jurkat cell RNA spiked in. Explained via the paper, the cell subset or site label denotes: FACS-sorted CD8+CD4-CCR7+CD45RA+ naive T cells. Receptors were obtained from a human donor in good health. Some libraries in this study had Jurkat cell RNA spiked in.

The table lists this clonotype with many counts. The chain recombines TRBV7-9 with TRBJ2-2, with 7 bases that match TRBD1. The CDR3 is 17 amino acids. V shed 5 bases, J shed 1 base, and the junction held 10 bases outside the gene matches. Germline V gene sequence: CDR1 SEHNR, CDR2 FQNEAQ (reference sequence). CDR3: CASSLPGQILNTGELFF. CDR3 coding DNA: TGTGCCAGCAGCCTTCCGGGACAGATTTTGAACACCGGGGAGCTGTTTTTT.

Of note for this clonotype: This may be a read error: a much more frequent sequence differs by one nucleotide. The genes are TRBV11-2 and TRBJ2-1; D is unclear. V gave up 2 bases and J gave up 11 bases, with 7 bases separating them. This CDR3 region has 11 residues. CDR1 and CDR2 (germline): SGHAT, FQNNGV. DNA for the CDR3: TGTGCCAGCAGCTTAAACTATAAGCAGTTCTTC. Translation: CASSLNYKQFF.

V gene TRBV4-1 combines with J gene TRBJ2-3, with D hard to call. The J call may be faulty, since TRBJ2-2 better matches the DNA end. The CDR3 length is 14 residues. Germline V CDR1 and CDR2: MGHRA, YSYEKL. The CDR3 DNA is TGCGCCCGCCGCCCGGGCTCCCTCTCGTGGGCGCTGTTTTTT. This sequence encodes CARRPGSLSWALFF.

Comments on this clonotype: A junction end diverges from the germline sequence, so it may reflect a read error. This chain joins TRBV25-1 and TRBJ1-6; D call uncertain. CDR3 length equals 18 residues. The germline V gene has CDR1 MGHDK and CDR2 SYGVNS. The CDR3 spells CASSPSAKRTAFNSPLPF. DNA for the CDR3: TGTGCTAGCAGTCCTTCAGCCAAACGCACCGCTTTTAATTCCCCCCTCCCCTTT.

This clonotype was counted ten times or more. The chain is built from TRBV5-1 and TRBJ2-3, with a possible D match to TRBD2 (6 bases). CDR3 length: 16 residues. CDR1 SGHRS and CDR2 YFSETQ come from the germline V gene. Deletions cut 0 bases from V and 3 bases from J, with 14 bases between. The CDR3 spells CASSLVEGGVTDTQYF. CDR3 in DNA: TGCGCCAGCAGCTTGGTTGAGGGAGGCGTGACAGATACGCAGTATTTT. Looking up the rest from reference TRBV5-1 and TRBJ2-3 gives the full variable domain: KAGVTQTPRYLIKTRGQQVTLSCSPISGHRSVSWYQQTPGQGLQFLFEYFSETQRNKGNFPGRFSGRQFSNSRSEMNVSTLELGDSALYLCASSLVEGGVTDTQYFGPGTRLTVL.

Of note for this clonotype: One end of the junction fails to match germline, which may point to a read error. The chain links TRBV6-6 to TRBJ2-3; 8 positions match TRBD2. Per germline, CDR1 MNHNY and CDR2 SVGAGI (reference sequence). CDR3 length: 14 residues. DNA for the CDR3: TGTGCCAGCAGTGCTAGCGGGCGCACAGATGCGCAGTATTTT. Its translation: CASSASGRTDAQYF.

This clonotype was seen more than once but under ten times. The chain employs TRBV7-6 and TRBJ2-6; possibly TRBD2 for D (5 bases). Germline CDR1 SGHVS, CDR2 FNYEAQ. This CDR3 contains 15 residues. Trimming stripped 4 bases from V and 2 bases from J, with 9 bases between. The DNA for the CDR3 is TGTGCCAGCAGCTCGGGGTTCACTGGGGCCAACGTCCTGACTTTC. Translated: CASSSGFTGANVLTF.

This clonotype was counted ten times or more. The chain has TRBV29-1 and TRBJ2-7; D remains unclear. The CDR3 sequence is 12 residues long. Germline V gene lookup returns CDR1 SQVTM and CDR2 ANQGSEA. V shed 5 bases and J shed 4 bases, with 12 bases lying between them. CDR3 bases: TGCAGCGTTTCGGCCAACGAATACGAGCAGTACTTC. This codes for CSVSANEYEQYF.

This clonotype was detected ten times or more. The chain couples TRBV7-6 to TRBJ2-3; weak D call: TRBD2 (6 bases). With 4 bases removed from V and 0 bases from J, the gap between germline ends came to 14 bases. The length of the CDR3 is 16 residues. Germline V lookup: CDR1 SGHVS, CDR2 FNYEAQ. The CDR3 here is CASSSRVGTSTDTQYF. The CDR3 DNA reads TGTGCCAGCAGCTCCAGAGTGGGGACTAGCACAGATACGCAGTATTTT.

As concerns this clonotype: Because the CDR3 is missing its conserved closing phenylalanine or tryptophan, this is likely a read error. The chain has TRBV9 and TRBJ1-2; D uncertain. CDR3 size: 17 residues. The V and J ends lost 0 bases and 6 bases respectively, with 21 bases between them. Germline V gene data show CDR1 as SGDLS and CDR2 as YYNGEE. CDR3: CASSVEGRVGVYNGYTL. CDR3 DNA: TGTGCCAGCAGCGTAGAGGGCCGGGTTGGAGTTTATAATGGCTACACCCTC.

This clonotype was counted between two and nine times. The genes are TRBV7-3 and TRBJ2-2, with 8 bases fitting TRBD2. CDR3 size: 17 residues. Germline V gene lookup returns CDR1 SGHTA and CDR2 FQGTGA. J lost 2 bases, V lost 2 bases, and 7 bases had no gene match. The CDR3 DNA reads TGTGCCAGCAGCTTAGATCCGGGAGGGATCAACACCGGGGAGCTGTTTTTT. Protein sequence: CASSLDPGGINTGELFF.

In this sample, this clonotype turned up many times. The chain joins TRBV6-5 to TRBJ2-7; D perhaps matches TRBD1 (6 bases). Per germline, CDR1 MNHEY and CDR2 SVGAGI. This CDR3 has 13 amino acids. Trimming left V 4 bases short and J 5 bases short, with 12 bases between. The DNA of the CDR3 is TGTGCCAGCAGTTCCACAGGGTTCCACGAGCAGTACTTC. This encodes CASSSTGFHEQYF.

This clonotype appeared many times. V is TRBV20-1 and J is TRBJ1-5, with D unclear. This CDR3 is 15 amino acids long. Germline values: CDR1 DFQATT, CDR2 SNEGSKA (reference sequence). Trimming took 0 bases from V and 4 from J, leaving 13 bases between them. Here the CDR3 reads CSARDKGLLNQPQHF. CDR3 nucleotide sequence: TGCAGTGCTAGAGATAAAGGCCTACTAAATCAGCCCCAGCATTTT.

This clonotype has just one count. Its ends do not fully match the called genes, so a read error is possible. The rearrangement links TRBV2 to TRBJ1-5; the D is unclear. The CDR3 runs to 15 residues. The germline CDR1 and CDR2 sequences are SNHLY and FYNNEI. CDR3 in amino acids: CASTTSPYSNRPQHF. The CDR3 coding sequence is TGTGCCAGCACCACGAGCCCTTATAGCAATCGGCCCCAGCATTTT.

This clonotype was detected a few times. V is TRBV6-5 and J is TRBJ1-5, with a possible D match to TRBD1 (6 bases). Germline V gene data show CDR1 as MNHEY and CDR2 as SVGAGI. V lost 0 bases, J lost 2 bases, and 8 bases lay in between. The CDR3 is 15 amino acids. The DNA of the CDR3 is TGTGCCAGCAGTTACTCGTCAGGGGGCAATCAGCCCCAGCATTTT. The encoded protein is CASSYSSGGNQPQHF.

This clonotype has only one observation. The chain joins TRBV21-1 to TRBJ2-5; the table's D call TRBD2 went unverified against the DNA. TRBV21-1 is a pseudogene locus. This CDR3 region has 14 residues. CDR3 sequence: CARNLTGLQEPQYF. The CDR3 DNA is TGTGCCAGGAACCTGACGGGACTTCAAGAGCCCCAGTACTTC.

This clonotype has at least ten counts. V gene TRBV29-1 combines with J gene TRBJ1-1; D might be TRBD1 (6 bases). Per the germline V gene, CDR1 is SQVTM and CDR2 is ANQGSEA. This CDR3 contains 12 residues. V was pared by 5 bases and J by 7 bases, with 14 bases between. In nucleotides, the CDR3 is TGCAGCGTTTACAGGGAGATGGGTGAAGCTTTCTTT. Translation: CSVYREMGEAFF.

This clonotype was found a few times. The chain couples TRBV18 to TRBJ2-5; no definite D call. V lost 4 bases to trimming and J lost 9 bases, with 12 bases between them. The CDR3 totals 12 residues. CDR1 and CDR2 from the germline V gene are KGHSH and LQKENI. CDR3 nucleotides: TGTGCCAGCTCACAGTGGAACGAGGCCCAGTACTTC. Protein product: CASSQWNEAQYF. The full variable domain, in which reference TRBV18 and TRBJ2-5 provide the parts outside the CDR3, is NAGVMQNPRHLVRRRGQEARLRCSPMKGHSHVYWYRQLPEEGLKFMVYLQKENIIDESGMPKERFSAEFPKEGPSILRIQQVVRGDSAAYFCASSQWNEAQYFGPGTRLLVL.

V gene TRBV10-2 combines with J gene TRBJ2-5; unclear D gene. Trimming cost V 3 bases and J 2 bases, with 7 bases left between them. There are 13 residues in the CDR3. Germline CDR1 and CDR2: WSHSY and SAAADI. The DNA of the CDR3 is TGCGCCAGCAGTGATACAGCGCAAGAGACCCAGTACTTC. The encoded protein is CASSDTAQETQYF.

In this sample, this clonotype turned up a few times. The chain carries TRBV28 and TRBJ2-3, with TRBD2 identical over 7 bases. CDR3 length: 15 residues. The V gene's germline CDR1 is MDHEN and CDR2 SYDVKM. Trimming cost V 7 bases and J 3 bases; bases outside gene matches: 10. The CDR3 loop is CASTYQTSRTDTQYF. DNA for the CDR3: TGTGCCAGCACTTACCAGACTAGCCGAACAGATACGCAGTATTTT.

This clonotype appeared a few times. The chain uses TRBV12-3 or TRBV12-4 and TRBJ2-7, with a weak D call TRBD2 (5 bases). There are 13 residues in the CDR3. V was pared by 6 bases and J by 9 bases, with 18 bases between. The CDR3 spells CASSQGLERGQYF. In DNA form, the CDR3 reads TGTGCCAGCAGCCAAGGGTTGGAACGGGGGCAGTACTTC.

V usage is TRBV28 and J usage is TRBJ2-7; the D is unclear. The CDR3 sequence is 13 residues long. Germline loops: CDR1 MDHEN, CDR2 SYDVKM. Trimming shortened V by 5 bases and J by 7 bases, and 15 bases separated the two germline ends. For the CDR3, the DNA is TGTGCCAGCAGTGGGATCCCCGAGGATGAGCAGTACTTC. Amino acids: CASSGIPEDEQYF.

This clonotype was picked up a small number of times. The conserved phenylalanine or tryptophan normally closing the CDR3 is absent here, so this likely arose from a read error. The chain carries TRBV13 and TRBJ2-2, with D possibly matching TRBD2 (7 bases). Deletions cut 5 bases from V and 4 bases from J, with 11 bases between. Germline values: CDR1 PRHDT, CDR2 FYEKMQ (reference sequence). This CDR3 contains 14 residues. As DNA, the CDR3 is TGTGCCAGCAGCCAAAGGGGGGGCACCGGGGAGCTGTTTCTT. It codes for CASSQRGGTGELFL.

The rearrangement links TRBV25-1 to TRBJ1-2, with a possible D match to TRBD1 (5 bases). V was cut by 4 bases and J by 9 bases, with 21 bases left in between. The CDR3 totals 15 residues. CDR1 is MGHDK and CDR2 is SYGVNS in the germline V gene. The CDR3 coding sequence is TGTGCCAGCAGTGGGACCGCTGACAGAGTCTACAGCTACACCTTC. It encodes CASSGTADRVYSYTF.

With regard to this clonotype: A much larger clonotype is one base distant, so this may be a read error. The rearrangement links TRBV6-5 to TRBJ2-7; 10 bases are a match to TRBD1. Germline V lookup: CDR1 MNHEY, CDR2 SVGAGI. This CDR3 is 15 amino acids long. This CDR3 is CANSPGTGAYYEQYF. DNA of the CDR3: TGTGCCAACAGTCCAGGGACAGGGGCGTACTACGAGCAGTACTTC.

Remarks on this clonotype: A much larger clone lies a single base off, so this may be a read error. The chain has TRBV6-2 or TRBV6-3 and TRBJ1-1; D gene ambiguous. CDR3 length: 13 amino acids. From germline, CDR1 is MNHEY and CDR2 SVGEGT. The DNA of the CDR3 is TGTGCCAGTATCAGGAGAGAGAACACTGAAACTTTCTTT. Translated, it gives CASIRRENTETFF.

This clonotype was recorded a few times. This rearrangement joins TRBV5-5 to TRBJ2-7, with D perhaps assigned TRBD1 or TRBD2 (5 bases each). V gave up 4 bases and J gave up 3 bases, with 11 bases separating them. The CDR3 covers 13 residues. Looked up from germline, CDR1 is SGHKS and CDR2 is YYEKEE (reference sequence). The CDR3 loop reads CASSMGPSYEQYF. CDR3 DNA sequence: TGTGCCAGCAGCATGGGACCGAGCTACGAGCAGTACTTC.

This clonotype came up a few times. This chain connects TRBV4-1 to TRBJ2-3; 8 bases are a match to TRBD2. CDR1 and CDR2 from the germline V gene are MGHRA and YSYEKL. The V and J ends lost 4 bases and 3 bases, in that order; junction bases with no gene match: 9. This CDR3 comprises 16 residues. CDR3 amino acids: CASSPRSGGRTDTQYF. The CDR3 DNA reads TGCGCCAGCAGCCCAAGAAGCGGGGGCCGAACAGATACGCAGTATTTT.